This T cell receptor beta chain was sequenced in a study of T cells in localized non-small cell lung cancer. This clone was seen only once. The target antigen is unknown. The study's findings and limits: Measurement of T cell clonality placed uninvolved adjacent lung highest, above the level in tumor.

The data were produced by immunoSEQ multiplex PCR, yet TCRdb's version contains in-frame clones alone and is incomplete. The table lists almost 40,000 clones, 79% of them singletons. V dropped 0 bases and J dropped 12 bases, with 9 bases sitting between them. Germline assignment: CDR1 MNHEY and CDR2 SVGAGI. This CDR3 comprises 13 residues. This sequence originates from a woman aged 40 to 75 with stage II squamous cell lung carcinoma. The chain carries TRBV6-5 and TRBJ1-6, with unresolved D. Sequencing used PBMCs, obtained before any cancer treatment. DNA for the CDR3: TGTGCCAGCAGTTACTCATTCCTTCAACCCCTCCACTTT. Its protein product is CASSYSFLQPLHF.